The clone carrying this T cell receptor beta chain was recorded a few times. The study assigned cohorts using participant-reported clinical history. Cohort 3 recovery required two negative PCRs, clearance, or symptom resolution. Per the study methods: Cell counts per sample came from amplifying reference gene primers. Sequencing was performed with immunoSEQ multiplex PCR; in TCRdb, only in-frame clones are kept and a portion is missing. V and J calls and clone size are copied from that table; D and trimming were computed from the DNA. Of approximately 440,000 clones detected, about 90% appear once; the ten largest clones hold 0.6%. The record originates from a study of blood T cell repertoires in COVID-19. Overall study context: In each case, the material was cDNA or gDNA derived from T cells, B-cell-depleted T cells, or PBMCs.

The length of the CDR3 is 12 residues. Germline assignment: CDR1 MNHEY and CDR2 SMNVEV (reference sequence). V shed 0 bases and J shed 8 bases, with 7 bases lying between them. Specimen: PBMCs or T cells enriched from blood (not recorded which). The chain links TRBV27 to TRBJ1-2; D remains ambiguous. The receptor's source is a man in his late teens or twenties who had recovered from COVID-19. The DNA of the CDR3 is TGTGCCAGCAGTTTATCGGGGAGCGGCTACACCTTC. Its translation: CASSLSGSGYTF.